The clone carrying this T cell receptor (beta chain) was seen more than once but under ten times. The antigen is undetermined. This sample was included in a study of blood T cells in healthy people across ages. Study results and limitations: One million T cells yielded diversity estimates that were considered underestimates. TCR beta diversity, measured per million T cells, fell in a roughly linear way with age.

A second about 6 to 12 cycle PCR used barcoded and J-beta primers. Each CDR3 protein gets one entry after TCRdb re-called the 5' RACE reads with MiXCR. The sample has 700,000 to 900,000 distinct CDR3 sequences, about 55% seen once. V lost 7 bases, J lost 14 bases, and 25 bases lay in between. CDR3 length: 13 amino acids. Germline CDR1 and CDR2: SQVTM and ANQGSEA. This chain links TRBV29-1 with TRBJ2-3; D tentatively fits TRBD1 or TRBD2 (5 bases each). The TCR originated in a man older than 75 in good health. Sequenced sample: blood. Here the CDR3 reads CSADVSGHRYAYF. The DNA of the CDR3 is TGCAGCGCTGACGTGTCGGGGCACAGATACGCGTATTTT.